This TCR beta chain was sequenced during a study of blood T cell repertoires in COVID-19. Whole-study context: Donors in the United States, Italy and Spain gave samples during acute or convalescent COVID-19. T cells, B-cell-depleted T cells, or PBMCs supplied cDNA or gDNA.

Original analysis: It was from reference gene primer amplification that nucleated cell counts were estimated. Libraries were prepared by immunoSEQ multiplex PCR; TCRdb keeps only in-frame clonotypes and omits some of them. V and J calls and clone size are those listed in that table; D and trimming were worked out from the DNA. The sample includes about 70,000 clones, around three quarters of them seen just once. The CDR3 runs to 16 residues. Unmatched junction bases numbered 1, after V lost 0 bases and J lost 1 base. Germline V lookup: CDR1 SGHRS, CDR2 YFSETQ. The sample consisted of peripheral blood. The receptor was isolated from a woman of 80 years or more with active or convalescent COVID-19. This chain links TRBV5-1 with TRBJ2-6, with 7 bases identical to TRBD2. CDR3 nucleotide sequence: TGCGCCAGCAGCTTGGCCGGGGGGTCTGGGGCCAACGTCCTGACTTTC. Its translation: CASSLAGGSGANVLTF.